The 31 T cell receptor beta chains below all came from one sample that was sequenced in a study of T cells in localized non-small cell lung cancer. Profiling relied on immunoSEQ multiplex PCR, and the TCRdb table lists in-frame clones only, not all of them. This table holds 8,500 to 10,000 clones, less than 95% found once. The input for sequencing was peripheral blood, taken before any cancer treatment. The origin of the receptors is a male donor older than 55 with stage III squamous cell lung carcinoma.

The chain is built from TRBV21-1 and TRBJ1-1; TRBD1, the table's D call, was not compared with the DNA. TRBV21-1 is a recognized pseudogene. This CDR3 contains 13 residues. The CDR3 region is CARPSRTAYEAFF. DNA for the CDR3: TGTGCCAGACCCTCTCGGACAGCCTATGAAGCTTTCTTT.

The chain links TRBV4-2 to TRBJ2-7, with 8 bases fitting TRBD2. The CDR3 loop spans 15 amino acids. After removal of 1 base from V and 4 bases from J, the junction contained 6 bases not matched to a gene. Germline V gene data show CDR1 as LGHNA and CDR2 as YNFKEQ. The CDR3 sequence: CASSQGASGPYEQYF. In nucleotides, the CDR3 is TGTGCCAGCAGCCAAGGGGCTAGCGGGCCGTACGAGCAGTACTTC.

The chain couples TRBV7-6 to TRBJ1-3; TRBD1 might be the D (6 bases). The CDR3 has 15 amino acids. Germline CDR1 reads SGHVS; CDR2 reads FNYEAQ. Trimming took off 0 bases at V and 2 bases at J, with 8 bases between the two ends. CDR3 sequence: CASSLATGPGNTIYF. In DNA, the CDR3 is TGTGCCAGCAGCTTAGCTACAGGGCCTGGAAACACCATATATTTT. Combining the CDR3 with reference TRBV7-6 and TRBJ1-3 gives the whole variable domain GAGVSQSPRYKVTKRGQDVALRCDPISGHVSLYWYRQALGQGPEFLTYFNYEAQQDKSGLPNDRFSAERPEGSISTLTIQRTEQRDSAMYRCASSLATGPGNTIYFGEGSWLTVV.

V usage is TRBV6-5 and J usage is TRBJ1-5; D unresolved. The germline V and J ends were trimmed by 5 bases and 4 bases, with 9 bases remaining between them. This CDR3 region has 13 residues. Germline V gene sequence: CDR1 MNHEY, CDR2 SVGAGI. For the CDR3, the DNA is TGTGCCAGCAGTACTTCTGGAAATCAGCCCCAGCATTTT. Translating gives CASSTSGNQPQHF.

In DNA, the CDR3 is TGTGCCAGCAGCGTTAACAGTTTCAACGAGCAGTACTTC. Translation gives CASSVNSFNEQYF. The genes are TRBV9 and TRBJ2-7; D not certain. CDR3 length: 13 amino acids. The germline V gene has CDR1 SGDLS and CDR2 YYNGEE. The germline V and J ends were trimmed by 2 bases and 5 bases, with 11 bases remaining between them.

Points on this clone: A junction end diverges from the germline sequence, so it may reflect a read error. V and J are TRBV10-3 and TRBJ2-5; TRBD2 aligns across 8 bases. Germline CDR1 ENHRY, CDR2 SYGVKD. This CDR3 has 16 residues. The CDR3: CPISDKTGGRQETQYF. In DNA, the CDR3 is TGTCCCATCAGTGATAAGACGGGGGGGCGCCAAGAGACCCAGTACTTC.

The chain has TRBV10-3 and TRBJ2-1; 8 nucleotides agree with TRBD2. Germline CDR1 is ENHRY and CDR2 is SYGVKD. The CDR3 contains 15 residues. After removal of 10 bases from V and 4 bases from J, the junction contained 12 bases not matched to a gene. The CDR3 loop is CATAVRGGRYNEQFF. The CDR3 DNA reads TGTGCCACCGCGGTCCGCGGGGGGAGATACAATGAGCAGTTCTTC.

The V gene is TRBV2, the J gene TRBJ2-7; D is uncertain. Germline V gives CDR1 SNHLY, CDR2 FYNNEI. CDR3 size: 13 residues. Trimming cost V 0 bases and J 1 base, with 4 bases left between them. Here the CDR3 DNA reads TGTGCCAGCAGTGAAGCGAGGTCCTACGAGCAGTACTTC. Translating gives CASSEARSYEQYF.

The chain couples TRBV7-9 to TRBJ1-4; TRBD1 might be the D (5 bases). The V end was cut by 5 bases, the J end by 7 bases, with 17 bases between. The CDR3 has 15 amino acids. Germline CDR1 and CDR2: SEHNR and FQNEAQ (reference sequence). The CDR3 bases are TGTGCCAGCAGCCAAGAGCAGGGTTGGGGTGAAAAACTGTTTTTT. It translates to CASSQEQGWGEKLFF.

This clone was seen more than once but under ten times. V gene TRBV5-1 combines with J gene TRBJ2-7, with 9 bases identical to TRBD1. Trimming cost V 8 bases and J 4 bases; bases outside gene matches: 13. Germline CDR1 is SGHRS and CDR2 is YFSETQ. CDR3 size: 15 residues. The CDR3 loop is CASTSGQGRVYEQYF. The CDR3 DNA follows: TGCGCCAGTACTTCTGGACAGGGGAGGGTATACGAGCAGTACTTC.

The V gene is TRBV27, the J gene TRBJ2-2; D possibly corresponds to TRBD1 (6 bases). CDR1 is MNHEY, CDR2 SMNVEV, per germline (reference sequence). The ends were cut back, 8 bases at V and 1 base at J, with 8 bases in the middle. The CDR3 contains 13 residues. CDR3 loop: CASSTGNTGELFF. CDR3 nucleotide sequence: TGTGCCAGCTCGACAGGGAACACCGGGGAGCTGTTTTTT.

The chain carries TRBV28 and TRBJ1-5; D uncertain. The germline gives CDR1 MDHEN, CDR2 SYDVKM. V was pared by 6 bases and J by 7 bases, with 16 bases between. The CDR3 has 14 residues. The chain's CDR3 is CASSPLDGLQPQHF. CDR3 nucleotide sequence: TGTGCCAGCAGCCCCCTGGACGGCCTCCAGCCCCAGCATTTT.

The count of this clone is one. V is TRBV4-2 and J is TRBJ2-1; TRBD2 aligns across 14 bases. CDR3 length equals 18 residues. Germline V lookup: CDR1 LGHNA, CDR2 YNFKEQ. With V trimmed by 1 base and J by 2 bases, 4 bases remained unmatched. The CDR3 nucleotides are TGTGCCAGCAGCCAAGGTGCGGGACTAGCGGGGGCCTACAATGAGCAGTTCTTC. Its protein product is CASSQGAGLAGAYNEQFF.

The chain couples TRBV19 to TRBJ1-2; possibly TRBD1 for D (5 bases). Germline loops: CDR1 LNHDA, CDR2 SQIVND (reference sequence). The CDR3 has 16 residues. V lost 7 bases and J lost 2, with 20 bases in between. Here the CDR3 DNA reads TGTGCCAGTACCTTGGCGGGCAGCCGGGGCAACTATGGCTACACCTTC. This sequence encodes CASTLAGSRGNYGYTF.

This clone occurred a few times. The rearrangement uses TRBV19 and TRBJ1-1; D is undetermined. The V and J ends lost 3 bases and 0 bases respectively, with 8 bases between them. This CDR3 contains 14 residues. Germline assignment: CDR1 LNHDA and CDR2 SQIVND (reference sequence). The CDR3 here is CASSIDGVNTEAFF. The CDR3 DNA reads TGTGCCAGTAGTATCGACGGCGTGAACACTGAAGCTTTCTTT. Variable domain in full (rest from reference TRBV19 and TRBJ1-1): DGGITQSPKYLFRKEGQNVTLSCEQNLNHDAMYWYRQDPGQGLRLIYYSQIVNDFQKGDIAEGYSVSREKKESFPLTVTSAQKNPTAFYLCASSIDGVNTEAFFGQGTRLTVV.

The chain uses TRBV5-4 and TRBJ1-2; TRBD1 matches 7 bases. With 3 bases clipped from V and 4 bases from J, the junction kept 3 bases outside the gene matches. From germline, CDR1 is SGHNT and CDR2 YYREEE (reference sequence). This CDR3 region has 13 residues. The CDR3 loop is CASSSGQSYGYTF. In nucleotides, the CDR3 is TGTGCCAGCAGCTCGGGACAGAGCTATGGCTACACCTTC.

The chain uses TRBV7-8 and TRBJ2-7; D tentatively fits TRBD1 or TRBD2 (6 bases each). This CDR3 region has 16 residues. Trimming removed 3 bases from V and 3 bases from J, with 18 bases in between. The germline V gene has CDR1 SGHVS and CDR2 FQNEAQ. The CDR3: CASSFYGGTQNYEQYF. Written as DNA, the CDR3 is TGTGCCAGCAGCTTTTACGGGGGCACCCAAAACTACGAGCAGTACTTC.

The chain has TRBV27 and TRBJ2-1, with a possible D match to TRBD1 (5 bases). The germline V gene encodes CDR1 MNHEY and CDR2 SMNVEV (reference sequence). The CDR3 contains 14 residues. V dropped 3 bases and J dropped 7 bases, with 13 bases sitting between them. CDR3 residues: CASSLKGVTNEQFF. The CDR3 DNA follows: TGTGCCAGCAGTTTGAAAGGGGTGACGAATGAGCAGTTCTTC.

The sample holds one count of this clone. CDR3 sequence: CASSAGTISTDTQYF. In nucleotides, the CDR3 is TGTGCCAGCAGCGCCGGGACTATAAGCACAGATACGCAGTATTTT. The chain uses TRBV9 and TRBJ2-3; 7 bases agree with TRBD2. Germline trimming cut 3 bases from V and 0 bases from J; bases unmatched to any gene: 4. Germline CDR1 reads SGDLS; CDR2 reads YYNGEE. This CDR3 spans 15 amino acids.

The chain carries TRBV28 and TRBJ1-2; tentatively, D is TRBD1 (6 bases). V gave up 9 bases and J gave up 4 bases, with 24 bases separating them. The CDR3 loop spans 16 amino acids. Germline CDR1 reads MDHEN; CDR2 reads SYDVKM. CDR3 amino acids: CASRTFRGLRGYGYTF. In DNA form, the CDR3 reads TGTGCCAGTAGAACCTTCAGGGGACTTAGGGGCTATGGCTACACCTTC.

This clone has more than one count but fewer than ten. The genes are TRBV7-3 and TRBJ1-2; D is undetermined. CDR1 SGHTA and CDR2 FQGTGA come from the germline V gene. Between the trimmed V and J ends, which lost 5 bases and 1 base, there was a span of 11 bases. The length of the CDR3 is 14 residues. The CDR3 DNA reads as TGTGCCAGCAGCCCCCGGGCCGATAACTATGGCTACACCTTC. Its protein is CASSPRADNYGYTF.

This chain's CDR3 is CASSPDGRNYGYTF. The CDR3 nucleotides are TGTGCCAGCAGCCCGGATGGCAGAAACTATGGCTACACCTTC. The chain carries TRBV5-6 and TRBJ1-2, with D unclear. V was pared by 4 bases and J by 2 bases, with 12 bases between. Germline lookup yields CDR1 SGHDT and CDR2 YYEEEE. This CDR3 region has 14 residues.

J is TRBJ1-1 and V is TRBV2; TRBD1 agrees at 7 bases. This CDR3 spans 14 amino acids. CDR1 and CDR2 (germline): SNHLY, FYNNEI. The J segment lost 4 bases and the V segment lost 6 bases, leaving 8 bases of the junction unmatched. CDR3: CASSPRGGSTEAFF. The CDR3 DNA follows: TGTGCCAGCAGCCCCAGGGGGGGTAGCACTGAAGCTTTCTTT.

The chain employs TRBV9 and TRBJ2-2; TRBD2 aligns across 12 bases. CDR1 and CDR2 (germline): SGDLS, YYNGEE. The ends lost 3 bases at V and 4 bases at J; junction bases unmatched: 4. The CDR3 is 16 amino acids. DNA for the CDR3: TGTGCCAGCAGCGCCTCTAGCGGGGGGGCCACCGGGGAGCTGTTTTTT. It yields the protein CASSASSGGATGELFF.

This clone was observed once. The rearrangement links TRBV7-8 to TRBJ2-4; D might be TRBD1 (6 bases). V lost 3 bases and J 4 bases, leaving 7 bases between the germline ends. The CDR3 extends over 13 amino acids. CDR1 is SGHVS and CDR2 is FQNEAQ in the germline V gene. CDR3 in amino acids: CASSFRGKNIQYF. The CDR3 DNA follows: TGTGCCAGCAGCTTTAGGGGGAAAAACATTCAGTACTTC.

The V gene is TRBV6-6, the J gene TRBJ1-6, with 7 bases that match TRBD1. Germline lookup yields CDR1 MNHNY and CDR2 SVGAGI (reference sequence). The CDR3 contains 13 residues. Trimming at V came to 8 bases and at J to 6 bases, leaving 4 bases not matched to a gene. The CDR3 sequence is CASRQGSNSPLHF. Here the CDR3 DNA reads TGTGCCAGCCGACAGGGATCTAATTCACCCCTCCACTTT.

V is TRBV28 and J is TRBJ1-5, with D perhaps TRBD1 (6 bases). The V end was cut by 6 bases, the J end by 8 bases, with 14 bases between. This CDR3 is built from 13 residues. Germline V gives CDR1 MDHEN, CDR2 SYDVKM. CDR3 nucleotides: TGTGCCAGCAGGTCCAGGGGAATGGAGCCCCAGCATTTT. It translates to CASRSRGMEPQHF.

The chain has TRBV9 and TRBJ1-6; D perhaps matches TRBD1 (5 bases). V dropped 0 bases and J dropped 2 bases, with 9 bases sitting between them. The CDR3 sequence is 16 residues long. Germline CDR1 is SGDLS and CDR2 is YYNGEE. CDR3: CASSVAGGAYNSPLHF. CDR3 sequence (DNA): TGTGCCAGCAGCGTAGCTGGGGGAGCCTATAATTCACCCCTCCACTTT.

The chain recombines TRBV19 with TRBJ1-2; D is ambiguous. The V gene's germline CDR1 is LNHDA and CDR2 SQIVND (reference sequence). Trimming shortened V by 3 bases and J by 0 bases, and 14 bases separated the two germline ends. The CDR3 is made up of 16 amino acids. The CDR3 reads CASSIMTSGSNYGYTF. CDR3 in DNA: TGTGCCAGTAGTATTATGACGTCAGGCTCTAACTATGGCTACACCTTC.

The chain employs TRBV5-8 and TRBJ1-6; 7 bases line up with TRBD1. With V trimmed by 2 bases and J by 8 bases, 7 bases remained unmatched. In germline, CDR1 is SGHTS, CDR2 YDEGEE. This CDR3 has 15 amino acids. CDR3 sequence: CASSFLQGRHSPLHF. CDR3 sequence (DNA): TGTGCCAGCAGCTTTCTACAGGGGCGTCATTCACCCCTCCACTTT.

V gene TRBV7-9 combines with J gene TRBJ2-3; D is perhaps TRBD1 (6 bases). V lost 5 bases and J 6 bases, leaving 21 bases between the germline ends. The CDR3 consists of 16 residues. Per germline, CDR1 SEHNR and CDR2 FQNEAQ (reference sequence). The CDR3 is CASSPNPGADRDTQYF. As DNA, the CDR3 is TGTGCCAGCAGCCCGAACCCAGGGGCCGATAGGGATACGCAGTATTTT. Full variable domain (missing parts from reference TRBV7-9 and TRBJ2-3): DTGVSQNPRHKITKRGQNVTFRCDPISEHNRLYWYRQTLGQGPEFLTYFQNEAQLEKSRLLSDRFSAERPKGSFSTLEIQRTEQGDSAMYLCASSPNPGADRDTQYFGPGTRLTVL.